Listed below are T cell receptor beta chains from one sample, sequenced in a study of identical twins. From the 5' RACE reads, TCRdb called clonotypes with MiXCR, one entry per CDR3 protein. The table lists about 470,000 distinct CDR3 sequences, roughly 26% of them singletons. The same data also contributed to another study, on T cells expressing NK-cell markers.

The sample taken for sequencing was CD4+ T cells sorted from blood. These receptor sequences come from a woman between 18 and 30 years old in good health. CDR3s include the opening cysteine and the closing phenylalanine or tryptophan. A D gene is named only where the DNA matches it firmly. Size is stated for part of the rows, as once, few or many counts, or as a class when the clone is expanded.

length	V	size	D	J	DNA	CDR3
13	TRBV29-1	few	TRBD1	TRBJ2-7	TGCAGCGTTGGGGGACAGACTTCCTACGAGCAGTACTTC	CSVGGQTSYEQYF
15	TRBV4-3	.	TRBD1	TRBJ1-2	TGCGCCAGCAGCCAAGATCGGGGGACAGCAAGAGGCTACACCTTC	CASSQDRGTARGYTF
15	TRBV7-2	.	TRBD2	TRBJ2-1	TGTGCCAGCAGCATCGGGACTAGCGGGATGAATGAGCAGTTCTTC	CASSIGTSGMNEQFF
13	TRBV18	few	.	TRBJ2-3	TGTGCCAGCTCACGATTAGGAACAGATACGCAGTATTTT	CASSRLGTDTQYF
15	TRBV11-3	.	.	TRBJ2-5	TGTGCCAGCAGCGAAGGACGGGGACTGAAAGAGACCCAGTACTTC	CASSEGRGLKETQYF
16	TRBV7-3	.	.	TRBJ2-3	TGTGCCAGCAGCGAAAGAGGGGGTTTAAGCACAGATACGCAGTATTTT	CASSERGGLSTDTQYF
15	TRBV5-1	few	TRBD1	TRBJ2-3	TGCGCCAGCAGCTTGCAGGGGGCTCTGACAGTTACGCAGTATTTT	CASSLQGALTVTQYF
16	TRBV3-1	.	TRBD2	TRBJ2-1	TGTGCCAGCAGCCGGGGGGGGTCAGGACTAGTAAATGAGCAGTTCTTC	CASSRGGSGLVNEQFF
15	TRBV28	few	.	TRBJ1-3	TGTGCCAGCAGTTTACCGCGAAGCTCTGGAAACACCATATATTTT	CASSLPRSSGNTIYF
14	TRBV5-1	few	.	TRBJ2-7	TGCGCCAGCAGCCCCCTGGGCCGCTCCTACGAGCAGTACTTC	CASSPLGRSYEQYF
12	TRBV15	.	.	TRBJ2-3	TGTGCCACCAGCAGACATACAGATACGCAGTATTTT	CATSRHTDTQYF
18	TRBV3-1	few	TRBD2	TRBJ2-1	TGTGCCAGCAGCCGCACTGGTATGACTAGCGGGCGTTACAATGAGCAGTTCTTC	CASSRTGMTSGRYNEQFF
16	TRBV5-1	few	TRBD1	TRBJ2-3	TGCGCCAGCAGCCCGGACAGGGGGCTTGTCACAGATACGCAGTATTTT	CASSPDRGLVTDTQYF
14	TRBV2	few	.	TRBJ2-1	TGTGCCAGCAGCGAGAGTCTAGATGTCGATGAGCAGTTCTTC	CASSESLDVDEQFF
14	TRBV3-1	few	.	TRBJ2-7	TGTGCCAGCAGCCTCGGGACGGCGAACTACGAGCAGTACTTC	CASSLGTANYEQYF
14	TRBV20-1	few	.	TRBJ1-5	TGCAGTGCTAGAGATCGGGGCACCAATCAGCCCCAGCATTTT	CSARDRGTNQPQHF
14	TRBV5-1	few	.	TRBJ1-1	TGCGCCAGCAGCTTATCCCGGGGAGTATTAGAAGCTTTCTTT	CASSLSRGVLEAFF
11	TRBV6-5	many	.	TRBJ2-1	TGTGCCAGCAGTTACCGCGGTGAGCAGTTCTTC	CASSYRGEQFF
11	TRBV20-1	few	.	TRBJ1-4	TGCAGTGCTAGGGATGGGGAAAAACTGTTTTTT	CSARDGEKLFF
16	TRBV18	few	TRBD2	TRBJ2-7	TGTGCCAGCTCATCCCTGACTAGCGGGAGTAACCCCGAGCAGTACTTC	CASSSLTSGSNPEQYF
10	TRBV6-5	few	.	TRBJ2-5	TGTGCCAGCCACGGGGAGACCCAGTACTTC	CASHGETQYF
14	TRBV3-1	.	.	TRBJ1-5	TGTGCCAGCAGCCAAGGTCGGAGGGACCAGCCCCAGCATTTT	CASSQGRRDQPQHF
15	TRBV5-1	.	.	TRBJ2-3	TGCGCCAGCAGGCCGGCTAGCGTCCCCACAGATACGCAGTATTTT	CASRPASVPTDTQYF
16	TRBV10-1	few	.	TRBJ2-7	TGCGCCAGCAGTGACCCCGGGTCTAAAGGGACTTACGAGCAGTACTTC	CASSDPGSKGTYEQYF
15	TRBV5-1	few	.	TRBJ2-7	TGCGCCAGCACCTTGGGGGGGCCTGCGCTATACGAGCAGTACTTC	CASTLGGPALYEQYF
15	TRBV20-1	.	.	TRBJ2-1	TGCAGCCAGTCGTCCCAAACCCGGCCCTACAATGAGCAGTTCTTC	CSQSSQTRPYNEQFF
14	TRBV29-1	.	.	TRBJ1-1	TGCAGCGTAACAACCGGGCCCGTTGGCACTGAAGCTTTCTTT	CSVTTGPVGTEAFF
13	TRBV4-3	.	.	TRBJ1-5	TGCGCCAGCAGCCAAGAGGGGCGCCAGCCCCAGCATTTT	CASSQEGRQPQHF
13	TRBV20-1	.	.	TRBJ2-1	TGCAGTGCCCACTATGGTTACTACAATGAGCAGTTCTTC	CSAHYGYYNEQFF
15	TRBV6-1	.	TRBD2	TRBJ2-1	TGTGCCAGCAGCTCAACTAGCGGGGTATACAATGAGCAGTTCTTC	CASSSTSGVYNEQFF
12	TRBV12-3/TRBV12-4	.	.	TRBJ1-1	TGTGCCAGCAGTTTAGGCAAGGCTGAAGCTTTCTTT	CASSLGKAEAFF
14	TRBV12-3/TRBV12-4	many	.	TRBJ1-5	TGTGCCAGCACCGTTGGGGGGGGCAATCAGCCCCAGCATTTT	CASTVGGGNQPQHF
12	TRBV3-1	.	TRBD2	TRBJ2-7	TGTGCCAGCAGCCAAGGGGGGGGCGAGCAGTACTTC	CASSQGGGEQYF
14	TRBV5-1	few	.	TRBJ2-1	TGCGCCAGCAGCTTAGCCGCTCCCAGAAATGAGCAGTTCTTC	CASSLAAPRNEQFF
14	TRBV19	few	.	TRBJ2-5	TGTGCCAGTAAAGATGTGGGGTCTCAAGAGACCCAGTACTTC	CASKDVGSQETQYF